The 21 T cell receptor beta chains below were found in one sample sequenced in a study of cytomegalovirus exposure and HLA in healthy donors (dated by TCRdb to about 2017). The library was made by the immunoSEQ multiplex PCR assay. The multiplex PCR relied on a mix of 60 forward primers for TCR Vbeta segments and 13 reverse primers for TCR Jbeta segments. TCRdb obtained this table from immuneACCESS and retained in-frame rearrangements with V and J assigned. These tables miss some clones; where compared with another copy, unresolved V genes account for less than half of the shortfall, and the remainder is unexplained. This sample's listing comprises approximately 82,000 clones. 1.5% of the sample goes to the ten largest clones. The sequencing sample was made of PBMCs. The receptors stem from a woman between 55 and 75 years old in good health and CMV-seronegative.

The chain links TRBV4-2 to TRBJ1-6; 7 nucleotides line up with TRBD1. J gave up 0 bases and V 6 bases, and 5 bases lay outside the gene matches. The germline V gene has CDR1 LGHNA and CDR2 YNFKEQ. The CDR3 extends over 16 amino acids. This CDR3 is CASRRDSTSYNSPLHF. Written as DNA, the CDR3 is TGTGCCAGCAGGCGGGACAGCACCTCCTATAATTCACCCCTCCACTTT.

The rearrangement joins TRBV11-2 to TRBJ1-5; D may be TRBD1 (5 bases). V was pared by 5 bases and J by 5 bases, with 13 bases between. The CDR3 is 14 residues long. Germline CDR1 SGHAT, CDR2 FQNNGV. CDR3 coding DNA: TGTGCCAGCAGCCGTGGGGGGGTTGATCAGCCCCAGCATTTT. This encodes CASSRGGVDQPQHF.

The V and J genes are TRBV28 and TRBJ1-1; TRBD1 matches 10 bases. This CDR3 is 19 amino acids long. V lost 6 bases and J lost 0; bases outside the gene matches: 16. CDR1 and CDR2 from the germline V gene are MDHEN and SYDVKM. CDR3 coding DNA: TGTGCCAGCAGACAGACACCCGGGACAGGGGTAGGGATGAACACTGAAGCTTTCTTT. Amino acid sequence: CASRQTPGTGVGMNTEAFF.

This chain links TRBV10-2 with TRBJ2-7; D may be TRBD1 (6 bases). V gave up 2 bases and J gave up 7 bases, with 12 bases separating them. The length of the CDR3 is 13 residues. Germline CDR1 WSHSY, CDR2 SAAADI. In DNA, the CDR3 is TGCGCCAGCAGTGAGGAACGGACAGTGGAGCAGTACTTC. Its translation: CASSEERTVEQYF.

Regarding this clone: Other DNA sequences within the sample encode an identical CDR3. The chain combines TRBV11-3 with TRBJ2-1; possibly TRBD2 for D (6 bases). The CDR3 is 17 residues long. Trimming stripped 1 base from V and 0 bases from J, with 13 bases between. Germline CDR1 reads SGHNT; CDR2 reads YENEEA. In DNA, the CDR3 is TGTGCCAGCAGCTTAGGAACCGGGACTGGCTCCTACAATGAGCAGTTCTTC. Protein: CASSLGTGTGSYNEQFF.

The V and J genes are TRBV29-1 and TRBJ2-5; 7 nucleotides line up with TRBD1. The CDR3 runs to 14 residues. CDR1 is SQVTM, CDR2 ANQGSEA, per germline. V trimming: 3 bases; J trimming: 5 bases; junction bases outside the gene matches: 9. CDR3 nucleotides: TGCAGCGTTGACAGGGGGTTTGGGACGGAGACCCAGTACTTC. It encodes CSVDRGFGTETQYF.

The chain combines TRBV29-1 with TRBJ2-2, with a weak D call TRBD1 (5 bases). Trimming cost V 3 bases and J 5 bases, with 10 bases left between them. Germline V lookup: CDR1 SQVTM, CDR2 ANQGSEA. The CDR3 is made up of 13 amino acids. The CDR3 here is CSVDRVGTGELFF. CDR3 nucleotides: TGCAGCGTTGACAGGGTTGGAACCGGGGAGCTGTTTTTT.

Written as DNA, the CDR3 is TGTGCCACCACTAGCGGGGTAGCTCAAGAGACCCAGTACTTC. Residues: CATTSGVAQETQYF. The V and J genes are TRBV27 and TRBJ2-5; 10 positions match TRBD2. This CDR3 comprises 14 residues. Germline V gives CDR1 MNHEY, CDR2 SMNVEV (reference sequence). Trimming removed 10 bases from V and 2 bases from J; junction bases left unmatched: 7.

The CDR3 protein is CASRRLAGKLGETQYF. In DNA, the CDR3 is TGTGCCAGCAGGAGACTAGCGGGGAAATTGGGAGAGACCCAGTACTTC. The J gene is TRBJ2-5, the V gene TRBV2; 11 bases are a match to TRBD2. V lost 6 bases to trimming and J lost 4 bases; unmatched junction nucleotides: 10. The CDR3 sequence is 16 residues long. CDR1 is SNHLY, CDR2 FYNNEI, per germline.

The chain has TRBV19 and TRBJ2-2; no clear D. This CDR3 has 14 amino acids. V was pared by 11 bases and J by 5 bases, with 18 bases between. Germline CDR1 and CDR2: LNHDA and SQIVND (reference sequence). The CDR3 region has the DNA TGTGCCTCCGGGTCGGGTGCGGCAACCGGGGAGCTGTTTTTT. Amino acid sequence: CASGSGAATGELFF.

This rearrangement joins TRBV7-2 to TRBJ1-2; 7 bases are a match to TRBD1. The CDR3 has 12 amino acids. Germline V CDR1 and CDR2: SGHTA, FQGNSA. J was trimmed by 5 bases and V by 5 bases; bases with no gene match: 2. In nucleotides, the CDR3 is TGTGCCAGCAGCCCGACAGGGTATGGCTACACCTTC. This codes for CASSPTGYGYTF.

The genes are TRBV5-1 and TRBJ2-1; 12 bases align to TRBD2. This CDR3 is 22 amino acids long. V lost 1 base, J lost 2 bases, and 19 bases stayed unmatched. Per the germline V gene, CDR1 is SGHRS and CDR2 is YFSETQ. CDR3 coding DNA: TGCGCCAGCAGCTTGCCGATGGGGACTAGCGGGCGAGAAAGAAAAGCCTACAATGAGCAGTTCTTC. Protein: CASSLPMGTSGRERKAYNEQFF.

This sequence joins TRBV2 and TRBJ2-5; 7 bases are shared with TRBD2. The CDR3 has 13 amino acids. CDR1 and CDR2 (germline): SNHLY, FYNNEI. V shed 7 bases and J 5 bases; nucleotides not matched to a gene: 7. As DNA, the CDR3 is TGTGCCAGCAACCGGGGGGTGGAGGAGACCCAGTACTTC. Translating it yields CASNRGVEETQYF. Full variable domain (remainder filled in from reference TRBV2 and TRBJ2-5): EPEVTQTPSHQVTQMGQEVILRCVPISNHLYFYWYRQILGQKVEFLVSFYNNEISEKSEIFDDQFSVERPDGSNFTLKIRSTKLEDSAMYFCASNRGVEETQYFGPGTRLLVL.

V gene TRBV7-3 combines with J gene TRBJ2-5; D unclear. Germline CDR1 is SGHTA and CDR2 is FQGTGA. Trimming stripped 0 bases from V and 2 bases from J, with 10 bases between. This CDR3 is built from 15 residues. The CDR3 bases are TGTGCCAGCAGCTTAACCCCGGAACTACAAGAGACCCAGTACTTC. This codes for CASSLTPELQETQYF.

The chain recombines TRBV28 with TRBJ1-1; perhaps TRBD1 as D (6 bases). In germline, CDR1 is MDHEN, CDR2 SYDVKM. V lost 7 bases to trimming and J lost 2 bases, with 11 bases between them. The CDR3 runs 13 residues. CDR3: CASKYRDNTEAFF. Here the CDR3 DNA reads TGTGCCAGCAAATACAGGGATAACACTGAAGCTTTCTTT.

This chain joins TRBV6-5 and TRBJ1-2, with a tentative D call TRBD1 (6 bases). CDR1 MNHEY and CDR2 SVGAGI come from the germline V gene. The CDR3 has 13 residues. V was cut by 10 bases and J by 4 bases, with 16 bases left in between. The CDR3 sequence: CATYGGRGYGYTF. The DNA of the CDR3 is TGTGCCACGTATGGGGGCAGGGGCTATGGCTACACCTTC.

V gene TRBV5-1 combines with J gene TRBJ1-1, with no clear D. Trimming removed 3 bases from V and 4 bases from J, with 7 bases in between. Germline-derived CDR1 and CDR2 are SGHRS and YFSETQ. This CDR3 has 12 amino acids. The CDR3 coding sequence is TGCGCCAGCAGCTCGACTTTCACTGAAGCTTTCTTT. Its translation: CASSSTFTEAFF. Combining the CDR3 with reference TRBV5-1 and TRBJ1-1 gives the whole variable domain KAGVTQTPRYLIKTRGQQVTLSCSPISGHRSVSWYQQTPGQGLQFLFEYFSETQRNKGNFPGRFSGRQFSNSRSEMNVSTLELGDSALYLCASSSTFTEAFFGQGTRLTVV.

This chain joins TRBV5-6 and TRBJ2-7, with D unresolved. V lost 4 bases and J lost 2, with 7 bases in between. CDR1 is SGHDT and CDR2 is YYEEEE in the germline V gene. This CDR3 spans 12 amino acids. The CDR3 DNA sequence: TGTGCCAGCAGCATTACTACCTACGAGCAGTACTTC. This sequence encodes CASSITTYEQYF.

CDR3 bases: TGTGCCAGCAGTTTTACCCCCCAGGGTGACACTGAAGCTTTCTTT. Its translation is CASSFTPQGDTEAFF. This chain links TRBV27 with TRBJ1-1, with D tentatively TRBD1 (5 bases). The CDR3 runs 15 residues. The V gene lost 3 bases and the J gene lost 3 bases, with 14 bases spanning the gap. CDR1 is MNHEY, CDR2 SMNVEV, per germline (reference sequence).

The V gene is TRBV6-6, the J gene TRBJ1-5; the D is unclear. Germline loops: CDR1 MNHNY, CDR2 SVGAGI (reference sequence). The CDR3 is 14 residues long. V lost 2 bases and J 7 bases, leaving 12 bases between the germline ends. The CDR3 protein is CASSYPTGAQPQHF. The CDR3 DNA reads as TGTGCCAGCAGTTACCCGACGGGAGCGCAGCCCCAGCATTTT.

The J gene is TRBJ1-4, the V gene TRBV5-8, with a possible D match to TRBD1 (5 bases). Germline V gene sequence: CDR1 SGHTS, CDR2 YDEGEE. Trimming cost V 5 bases and J 0 bases, with 8 bases left between them. CDR3 length equals 14 residues. The DNA of the CDR3 is TGTGCCAGCAGTCCAGGGTCAACTAATGAAAAACTGTTTTTT. It yields the protein CASSPGSTNEKLFF.